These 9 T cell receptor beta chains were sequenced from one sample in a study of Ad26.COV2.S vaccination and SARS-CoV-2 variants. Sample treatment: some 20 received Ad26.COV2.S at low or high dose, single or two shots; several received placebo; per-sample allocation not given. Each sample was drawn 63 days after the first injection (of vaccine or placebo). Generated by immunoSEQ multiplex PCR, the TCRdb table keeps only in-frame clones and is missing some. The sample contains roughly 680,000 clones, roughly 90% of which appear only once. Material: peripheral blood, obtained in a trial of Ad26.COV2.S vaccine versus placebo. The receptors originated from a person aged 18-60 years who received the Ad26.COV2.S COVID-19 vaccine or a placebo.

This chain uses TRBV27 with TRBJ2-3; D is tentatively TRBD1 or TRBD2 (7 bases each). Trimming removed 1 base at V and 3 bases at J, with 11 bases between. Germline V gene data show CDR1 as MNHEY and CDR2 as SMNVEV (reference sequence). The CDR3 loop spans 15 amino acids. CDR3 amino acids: CASSLYRGGTDTQYF. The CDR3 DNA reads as TGTGCCAGCAGTTTATACAGGGGAGGGACAGATACGCAGTATTTT.

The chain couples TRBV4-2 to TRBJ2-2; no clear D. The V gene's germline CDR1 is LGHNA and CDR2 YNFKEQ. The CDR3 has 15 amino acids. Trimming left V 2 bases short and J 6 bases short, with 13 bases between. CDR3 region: CASSQPSTKAGELFF. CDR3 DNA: TGTGCCAGCAGCCAACCCTCAACTAAGGCCGGGGAGCTGTTTTTT.

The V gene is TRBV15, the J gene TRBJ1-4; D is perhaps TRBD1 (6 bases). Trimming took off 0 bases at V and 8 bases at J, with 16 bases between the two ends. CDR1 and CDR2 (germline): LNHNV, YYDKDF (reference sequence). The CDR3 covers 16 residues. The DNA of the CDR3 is TGTGCCACCAGCAGAGATCAGGCAGGGGAACGCGAAAAACTGTTTTTT. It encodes CATSRDQAGEREKLFF. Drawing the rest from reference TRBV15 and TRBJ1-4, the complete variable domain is DAMVIQNPRYQVTQFGKPVTLSCSQTLNHNVMYWYQQKSSQAPKLLFHYYDKDFNNEADTPDNFQSRRPNTSFCFLDIRSPGLGDTAMYLCATSRDQAGEREKLFFGSGTQLSVL.

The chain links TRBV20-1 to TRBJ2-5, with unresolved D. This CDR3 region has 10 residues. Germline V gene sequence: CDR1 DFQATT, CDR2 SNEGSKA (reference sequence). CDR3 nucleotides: TGCAGCGCCCTGGGGGAGACCCAGTACTTC. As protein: CSALGETQYF.

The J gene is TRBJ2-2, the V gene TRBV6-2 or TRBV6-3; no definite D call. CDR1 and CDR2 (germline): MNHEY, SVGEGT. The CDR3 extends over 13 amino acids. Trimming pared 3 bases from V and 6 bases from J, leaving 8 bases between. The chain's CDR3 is CASSYGQAGELFF. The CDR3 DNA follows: TGTGCCAGCAGTTATGGGCAGGCCGGGGAGCTGTTTTTT.

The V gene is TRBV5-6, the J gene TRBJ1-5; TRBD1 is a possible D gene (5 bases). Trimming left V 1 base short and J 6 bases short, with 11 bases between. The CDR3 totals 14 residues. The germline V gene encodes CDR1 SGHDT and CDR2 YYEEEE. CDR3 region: CASSLRRGTQPQHF. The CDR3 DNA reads TGTGCCAGCAGCTTGCGGAGGGGAACTCAGCCCCAGCATTTT.

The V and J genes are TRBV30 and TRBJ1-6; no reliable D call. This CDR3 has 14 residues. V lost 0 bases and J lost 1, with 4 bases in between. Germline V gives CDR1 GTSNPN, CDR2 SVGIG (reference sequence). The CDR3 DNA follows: TGTGCCTGGAGTGTAATATCCTATAATTCACCCCTCCACTTT. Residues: CAWSVISYNSPLHF.

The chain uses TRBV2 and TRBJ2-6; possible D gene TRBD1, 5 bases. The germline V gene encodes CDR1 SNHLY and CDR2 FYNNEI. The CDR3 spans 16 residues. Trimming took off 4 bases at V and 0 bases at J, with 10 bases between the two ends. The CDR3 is CASSVTVSSGANVLTF. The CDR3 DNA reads TGTGCCAGCAGTGTGACAGTAAGCTCTGGGGCCAACGTCCTGACTTTC.

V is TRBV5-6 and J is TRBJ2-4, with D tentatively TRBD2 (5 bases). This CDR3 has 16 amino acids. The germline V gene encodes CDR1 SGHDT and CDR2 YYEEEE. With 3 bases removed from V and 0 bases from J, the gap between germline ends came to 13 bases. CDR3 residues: CASSSPGYLAKNIQYF. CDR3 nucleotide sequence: TGTGCCAGCAGCTCCCCGGGGTACTTAGCCAAAAACATTCAGTACTTC.